The sample holds many counts of the clone carrying this TCR beta chain. The sample originates from a study of CD8+CD57+ T cells in acquired aplastic anemia. Whole-study context: Each DNA sample taken from sorted CD4+ and CD8+ cells came to around 3.4 ug on average.

TCR beta VDJ and CDR3 were profiled, and genomic DNA was the template. TCRdb itself ran the reads through MiXCR, one entry per CDR3 protein. The profile shows a few hundred thousand distinct CDR3 sequences, over 25% of them singletons. Patients chosen for sequencing had CD8+CD57+ cells that had expanded, as shown by flow cytometry. The germline V and J ends were trimmed by 6 bases and 14 bases, with 14 bases remaining between them. CDR3 length equals 12 residues. This chain uses TRBV12-3 or TRBV12-4 with TRBJ1-6; no clear D gene. The sample comprised sorted CD4+, CD8+, or CD8+CD57+ T cells (not recorded which) from PBMCs. The TCR originated in a human donor with aplastic anemia. The CDR3 spells CASRSESMALHF. The CDR3 region has the DNA TGTGCCAGCAGATCAGAATCCATGGCCCTCCACTTT.